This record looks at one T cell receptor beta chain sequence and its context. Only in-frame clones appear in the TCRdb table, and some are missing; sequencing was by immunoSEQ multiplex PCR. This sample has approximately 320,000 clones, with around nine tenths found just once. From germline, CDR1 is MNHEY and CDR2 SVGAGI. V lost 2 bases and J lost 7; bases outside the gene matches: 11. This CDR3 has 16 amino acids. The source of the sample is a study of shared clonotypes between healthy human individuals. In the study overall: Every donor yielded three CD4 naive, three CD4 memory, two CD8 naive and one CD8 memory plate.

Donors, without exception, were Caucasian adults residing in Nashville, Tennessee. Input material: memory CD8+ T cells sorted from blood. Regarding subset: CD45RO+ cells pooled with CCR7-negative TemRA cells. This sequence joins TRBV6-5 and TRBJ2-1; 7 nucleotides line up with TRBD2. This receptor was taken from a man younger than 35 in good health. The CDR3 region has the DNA TGTGCCAGCAGTTACCAGCTAGCGGCGGGGTTTAATGAGCAGTTCTTC. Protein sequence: CASSYQLAAGFNEQFF.